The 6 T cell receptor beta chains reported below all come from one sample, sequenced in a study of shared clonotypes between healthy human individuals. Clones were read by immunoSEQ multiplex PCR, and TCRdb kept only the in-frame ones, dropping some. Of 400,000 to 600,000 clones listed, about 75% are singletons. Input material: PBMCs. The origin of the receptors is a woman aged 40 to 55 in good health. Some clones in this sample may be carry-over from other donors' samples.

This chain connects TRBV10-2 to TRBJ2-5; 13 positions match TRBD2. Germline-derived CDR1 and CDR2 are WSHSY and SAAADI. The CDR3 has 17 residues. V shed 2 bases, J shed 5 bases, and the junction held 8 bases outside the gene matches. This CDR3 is CASSEPTGLAGVETQYF. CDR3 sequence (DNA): TGCGCCAGCAGTGAGCCTACCGGACTAGCGGGAGTTGAGACCCAGTACTTC.

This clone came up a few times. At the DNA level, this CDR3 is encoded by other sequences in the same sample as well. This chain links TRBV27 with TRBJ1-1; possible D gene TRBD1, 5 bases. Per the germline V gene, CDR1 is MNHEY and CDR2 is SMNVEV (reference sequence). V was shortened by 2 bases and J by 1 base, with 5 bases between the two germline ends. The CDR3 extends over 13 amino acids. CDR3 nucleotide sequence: TGTGCCAGCAGTTTAGGGGGGAACACTGAAGCTTTCTTT. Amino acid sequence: CASSLGGNTEAFF.

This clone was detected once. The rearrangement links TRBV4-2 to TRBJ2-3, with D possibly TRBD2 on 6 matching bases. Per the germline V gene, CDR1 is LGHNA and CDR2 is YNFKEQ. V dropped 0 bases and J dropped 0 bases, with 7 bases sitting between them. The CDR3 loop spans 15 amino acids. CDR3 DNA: TGTGCCAGCAGCCAAGAGGGGACTAGCACAGATACGCAGTATTTT. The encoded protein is CASSQEGTSTDTQYF.

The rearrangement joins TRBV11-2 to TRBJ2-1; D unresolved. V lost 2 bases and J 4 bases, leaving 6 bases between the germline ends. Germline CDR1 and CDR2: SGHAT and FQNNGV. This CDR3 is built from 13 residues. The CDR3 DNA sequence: TGTGCCAGCAGCTTATTTAGGTACAATGAGCAGTTCTTC. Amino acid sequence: CASSLFRYNEQFF. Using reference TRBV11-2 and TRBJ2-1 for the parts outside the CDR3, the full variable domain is EAGVAQSPRYKIIEKRQSVAFWCNPISGHATLYWYQQILGQGPKLLIQFQNNGVVDDSQLPKDRFSAERLKGVDSTLKIQPAKLEDSAVYLCASSLFRYNEQFFGPGTRLTVL.

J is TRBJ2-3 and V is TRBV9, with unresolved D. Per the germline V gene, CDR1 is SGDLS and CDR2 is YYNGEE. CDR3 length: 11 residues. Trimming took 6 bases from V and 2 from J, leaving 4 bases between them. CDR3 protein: CASTLTDTQYF. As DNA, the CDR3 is TGTGCCAGCACCCTCACAGATACGCAGTATTTT.

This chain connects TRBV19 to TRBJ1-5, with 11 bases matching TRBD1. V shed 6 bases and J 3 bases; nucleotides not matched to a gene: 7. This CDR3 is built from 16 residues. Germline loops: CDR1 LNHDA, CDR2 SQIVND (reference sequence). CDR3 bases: TGTGCCAGTAGGCCCTTGGGACAGGGGGACAATCAGCCCCAGCATTTT. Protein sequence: CASRPLGQGDNQPQHF.